Sequencing of this TCR beta chain was carried out in a study of shared clonotypes between healthy human individuals. Study findings and constraints: Larger estimated richness was generally seen in naive subsets than in memory subsets.

The data were produced by immunoSEQ multiplex PCR, yet TCRdb's version contains in-frame clones alone and is incomplete. The sample has a few million clones, roughly 90% seen once. Into CD45RA+ naive and CD45RA-negative memory subsets, the CD4+ cells were split. The germline V gene has CDR1 MDHEN and CDR2 SYDVKM. This CDR3 comprises 16 residues. Trimming pared 6 bases from V and 4 bases from J, leaving 21 bases between. Turning to this clone: Its target is unknown.

The chain uses TRBV28 and TRBJ1-2, with D possibly matching TRBD1 (6 bases). Material: naive CD4+ T cells from PBMCs. Subset of the sample: CD45RA+ positively selected. This receptor was taken from a young man in good health. Some clones in this sample may be carry-over from other donors' samples. CDR3 bases: TGTGCCAGCAGCTCCCCCTCGACAGGTTCCGGCTATGGCTACACCTTC. Protein sequence: CASSSPSTGSGYGYTF.